These 2 T cell receptor beta chains originate from one sample sequenced in a study of monozygotic twins with inflammatory bowel disease. No DNA is given; TCRdb re-called the 5' RACE reads and lists each CDR3 protein once. This repertoire includes around 410,000 distinct CDR3 sequences. Sequenced input: blood. The receptors originated from a human donor with ulcerative colitis or Crohn's disease, or a healthy co-twin of an affected twin (not recorded which).

J is TRBJ2-1 and V is TRBV6-6; without DNA, the TCRdb call of TRBD1 cannot be checked. CDR1 and CDR2 from the germline V gene are MNHNY and SVGAGI (reference sequence). The length of the CDR3 is 14 residues. CDR3 residues: CASSYSGGPNEQFF.

The V gene is TRBV6-1, the J gene TRBJ1-1; lacking DNA, the TRBD1 call made by TCRdb goes unchecked. Germline values: CDR1 MNHNS, CDR2 SASEGT. The CDR3 consists of 19 residues. CDR3 residues: CASRKGTGGVKTANTEAFF.